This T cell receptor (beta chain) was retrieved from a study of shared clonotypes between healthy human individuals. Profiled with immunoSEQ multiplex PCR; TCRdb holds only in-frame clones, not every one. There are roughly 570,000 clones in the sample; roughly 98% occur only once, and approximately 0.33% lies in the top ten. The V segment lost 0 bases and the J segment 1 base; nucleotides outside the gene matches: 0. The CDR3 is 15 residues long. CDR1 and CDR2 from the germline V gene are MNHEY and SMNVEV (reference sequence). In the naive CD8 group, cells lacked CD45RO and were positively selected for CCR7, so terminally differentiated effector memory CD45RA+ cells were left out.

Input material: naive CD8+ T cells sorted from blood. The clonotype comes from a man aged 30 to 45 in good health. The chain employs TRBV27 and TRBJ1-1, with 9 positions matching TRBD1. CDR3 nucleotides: TGTGCCAGCAGTTTATCACAGGGGGCGAACACTGAAGCTTTCTTT. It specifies CASSLSQGANTEAFF.